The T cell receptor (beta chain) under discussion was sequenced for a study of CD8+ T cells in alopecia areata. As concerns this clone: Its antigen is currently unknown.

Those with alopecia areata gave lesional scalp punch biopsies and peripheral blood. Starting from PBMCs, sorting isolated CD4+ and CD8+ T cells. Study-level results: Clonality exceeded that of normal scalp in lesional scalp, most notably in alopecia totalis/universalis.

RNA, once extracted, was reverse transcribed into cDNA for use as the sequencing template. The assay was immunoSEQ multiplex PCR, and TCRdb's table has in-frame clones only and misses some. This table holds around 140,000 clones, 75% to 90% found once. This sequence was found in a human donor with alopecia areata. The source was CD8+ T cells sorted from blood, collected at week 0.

CDR3 protein: CASSILSGTEETQYF. Written as DNA, the CDR3 is TGTGCCAGTAGTATTCTCTCCGGGACAGAAGAGACCCAGTACTTC. The chain uses TRBV19 and TRBJ2-5, with 7 positions matching TRBD1. Germline lookup yields CDR1 LNHDA and CDR2 SQIVND (reference sequence). The CDR3 totals 15 residues. The trim removed 3 bases at V and 3 bases at J, leaving 7 bases unmatched.